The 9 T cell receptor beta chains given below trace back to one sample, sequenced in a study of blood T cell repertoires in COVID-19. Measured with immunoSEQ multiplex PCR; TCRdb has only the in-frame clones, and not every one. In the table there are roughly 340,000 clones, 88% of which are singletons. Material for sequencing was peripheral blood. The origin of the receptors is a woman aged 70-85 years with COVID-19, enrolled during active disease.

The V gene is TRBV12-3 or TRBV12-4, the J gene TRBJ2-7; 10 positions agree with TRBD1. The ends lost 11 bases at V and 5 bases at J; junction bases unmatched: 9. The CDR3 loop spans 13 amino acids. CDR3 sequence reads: CAGCRDRGDEQYF. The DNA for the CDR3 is TGTGCCGGTTGCCGGGACAGGGGTGACGAGCAGTACTTC.

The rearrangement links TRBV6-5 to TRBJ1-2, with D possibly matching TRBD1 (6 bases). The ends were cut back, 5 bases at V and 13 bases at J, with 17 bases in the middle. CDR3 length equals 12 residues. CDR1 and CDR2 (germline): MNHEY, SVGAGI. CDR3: CASSLGGRGITF. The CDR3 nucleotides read TGTGCCAGCAGTCTAGGGGGGAGGGGTATCACCTTC.

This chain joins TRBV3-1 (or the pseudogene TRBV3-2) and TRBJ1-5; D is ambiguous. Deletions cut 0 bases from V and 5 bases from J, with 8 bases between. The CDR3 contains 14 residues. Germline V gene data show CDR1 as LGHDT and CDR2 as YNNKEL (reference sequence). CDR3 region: CASSQDKSDQPQHF. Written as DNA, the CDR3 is TGTGCCAGCAGCCAAGATAAGAGCGATCAGCCCCAGCATTTT.

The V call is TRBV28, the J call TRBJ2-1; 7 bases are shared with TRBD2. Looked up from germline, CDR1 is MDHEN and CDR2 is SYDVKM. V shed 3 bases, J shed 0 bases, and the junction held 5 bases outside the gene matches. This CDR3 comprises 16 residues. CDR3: CASSFPPGGSYNEQFF. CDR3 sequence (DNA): TGTGCCAGCAGTTTTCCCCCGGGGGGCTCCTACAATGAGCAGTTCTTC.

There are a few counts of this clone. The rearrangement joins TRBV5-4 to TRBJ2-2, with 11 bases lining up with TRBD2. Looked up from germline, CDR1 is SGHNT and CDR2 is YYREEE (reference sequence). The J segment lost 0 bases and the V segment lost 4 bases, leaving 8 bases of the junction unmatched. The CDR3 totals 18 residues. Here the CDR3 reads CASSPRSGGASNTGELFF. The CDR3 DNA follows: TGTGCCAGCAGCCCACGTAGCGGGGGGGCCTCGAACACCGGGGAGCTGTTTTTT.

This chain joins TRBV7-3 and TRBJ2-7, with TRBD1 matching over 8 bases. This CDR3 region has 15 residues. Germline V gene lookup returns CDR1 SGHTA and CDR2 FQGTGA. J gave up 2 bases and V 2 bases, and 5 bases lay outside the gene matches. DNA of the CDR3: TGTGCCAGCAGCTTAGGACAGGGATTGGCCTACGAGCAGTACTTC. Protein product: CASSLGQGLAYEQYF.

CDR3 in amino acids: CASSGSTVGLGYEQYF. The DNA for the CDR3 is TGTGCCAGCAGTGGGTCGACAGTCGGACTAGGCTACGAGCAGTACTTC. The chain recombines TRBV6-1 with TRBJ2-7; 7 bases map to TRBD2. The germline CDR1 and CDR2 sequences are MNHNS and SASEGT. The CDR3 has 16 residues. V lost 4 bases and J lost 3; bases outside the gene matches: 12.

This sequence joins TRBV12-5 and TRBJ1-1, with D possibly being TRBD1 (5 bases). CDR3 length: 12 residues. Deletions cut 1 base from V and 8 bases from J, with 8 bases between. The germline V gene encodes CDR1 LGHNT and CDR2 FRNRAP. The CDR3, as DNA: TGTGCTAGTGGTTTGGGAGCAGGGGAAGCTTTCTTT. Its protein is CASGLGAGEAFF.

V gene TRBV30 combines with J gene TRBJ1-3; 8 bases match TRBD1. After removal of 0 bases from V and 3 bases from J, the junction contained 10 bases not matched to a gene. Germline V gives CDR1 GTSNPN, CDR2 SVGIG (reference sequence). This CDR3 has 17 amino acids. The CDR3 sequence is CAWSVRGQGADGNTIYF. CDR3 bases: TGTGCCTGGAGTGTACGGGGGCAGGGGGCGGATGGAAACACCATATATTTT.